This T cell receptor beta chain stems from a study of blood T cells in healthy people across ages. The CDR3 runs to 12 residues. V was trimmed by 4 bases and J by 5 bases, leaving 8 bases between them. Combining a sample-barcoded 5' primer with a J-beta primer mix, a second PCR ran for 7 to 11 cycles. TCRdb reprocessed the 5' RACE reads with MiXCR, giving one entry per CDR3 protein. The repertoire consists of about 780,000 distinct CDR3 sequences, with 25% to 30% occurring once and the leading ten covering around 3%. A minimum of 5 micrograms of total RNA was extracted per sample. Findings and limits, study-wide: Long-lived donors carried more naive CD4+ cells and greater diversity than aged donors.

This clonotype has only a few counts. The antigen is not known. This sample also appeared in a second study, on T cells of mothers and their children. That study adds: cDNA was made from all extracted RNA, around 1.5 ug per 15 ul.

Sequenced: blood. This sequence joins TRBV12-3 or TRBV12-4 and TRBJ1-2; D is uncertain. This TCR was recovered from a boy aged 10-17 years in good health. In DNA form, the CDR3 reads TGTGCCAGCAGTTCTACGGTATATGGCTACACCTTC. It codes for CASSSTVYGYTF.